Described below is a single T cell receptor (beta chain) sequence and its context. Its antigen is not identified. The record originates from a study of T cell repertoires in cytomegalovirus infection. Background on the study: Public TCR beta signatures provided an indication of both CMV infection and a matching HLA type.

Study conclusions and caveats: Based on cumulative public TCR beta family frequency, carriers of CMV plus the relevant HLA were identified. What dominated the ex vivo response were HLA-C-restricted CMV-specific TCR beta clonotypes.

Using its own MiXCR run on the reads, TCRdb lists one record per CDR3 protein. The sample lists approximately 250,000 distinct CDR3 sequences; approximately 22% were seen once. There are 12 residues in the CDR3. Trimming left V 7 bases short and J 8 bases short, with 14 bases between. Germline CDR1 and CDR2: SEHNR and FQNEAQ (reference sequence). V gene TRBV7-9 combines with J gene TRBJ1-2; D uncertain. This TCR came from a human donor in good health (CMV status not recorded). Some clones in this sample may be carry-over from other donors' samples. The specimen sequenced was CD8+ T cells from PBMCs. As DNA, the CDR3 is TGTGCCAGCACCTCCCAACAAGGGGGCTACACCTTC. This encodes CASTSQQGGYTF.